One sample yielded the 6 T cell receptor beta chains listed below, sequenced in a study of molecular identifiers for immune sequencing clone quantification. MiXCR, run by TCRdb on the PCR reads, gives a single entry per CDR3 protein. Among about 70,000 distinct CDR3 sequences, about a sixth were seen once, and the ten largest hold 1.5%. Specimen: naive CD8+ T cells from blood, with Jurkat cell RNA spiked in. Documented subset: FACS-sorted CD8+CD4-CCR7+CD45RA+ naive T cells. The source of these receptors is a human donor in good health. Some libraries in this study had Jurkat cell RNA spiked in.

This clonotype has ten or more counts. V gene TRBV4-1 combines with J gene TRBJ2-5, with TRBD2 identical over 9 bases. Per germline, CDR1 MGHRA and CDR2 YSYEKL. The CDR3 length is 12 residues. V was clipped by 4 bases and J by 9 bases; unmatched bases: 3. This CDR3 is CASSPGLAPQYF. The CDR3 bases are TGCGCCAGCAGCCCGGGACTAGCCCCCCAGTACTTC.

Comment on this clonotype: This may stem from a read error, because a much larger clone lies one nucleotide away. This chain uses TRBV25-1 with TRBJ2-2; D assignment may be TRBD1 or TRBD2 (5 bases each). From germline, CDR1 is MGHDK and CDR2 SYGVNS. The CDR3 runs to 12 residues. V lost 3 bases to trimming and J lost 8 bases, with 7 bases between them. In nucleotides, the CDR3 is TGTGCCAGCAGTGAGGGGGTGGGGGAGCTGTTTTTT. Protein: CASSEGVGELFF.

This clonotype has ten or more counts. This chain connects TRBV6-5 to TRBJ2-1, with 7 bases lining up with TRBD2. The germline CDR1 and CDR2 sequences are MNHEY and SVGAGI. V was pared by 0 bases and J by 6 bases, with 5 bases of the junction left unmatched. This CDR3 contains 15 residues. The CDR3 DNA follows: TGTGCCAGCAGTTACTCGTGGGGGGAGGGCAATGAGCAGTTCTTC. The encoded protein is CASSYSWGEGNEQFF.

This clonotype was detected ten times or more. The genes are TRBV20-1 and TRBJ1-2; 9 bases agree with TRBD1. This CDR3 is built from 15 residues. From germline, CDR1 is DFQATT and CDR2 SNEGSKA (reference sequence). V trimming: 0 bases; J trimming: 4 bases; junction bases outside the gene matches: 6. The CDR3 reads CSARDPGQGIYGYTF. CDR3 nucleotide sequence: TGCAGTGCTAGAGATCCCGGACAGGGGATCTATGGCTACACCTTC.

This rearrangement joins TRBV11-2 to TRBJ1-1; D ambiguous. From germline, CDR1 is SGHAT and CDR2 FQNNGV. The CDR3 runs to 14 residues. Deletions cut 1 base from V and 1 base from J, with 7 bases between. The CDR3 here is CASSLVVGNTEAFF. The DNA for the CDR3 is TGTGCCAGCAGCTTAGTTGTGGGGAACACTGAAGCTTTCTTT.

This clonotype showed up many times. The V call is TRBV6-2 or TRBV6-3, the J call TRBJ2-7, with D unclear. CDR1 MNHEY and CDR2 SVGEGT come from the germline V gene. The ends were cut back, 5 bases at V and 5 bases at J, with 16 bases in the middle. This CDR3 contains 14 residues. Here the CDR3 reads CASSPKLGSHEQYF. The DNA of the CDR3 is TGTGCCAGCAGTCCCAAGCTCGGATCCCACGAGCAGTACTTC.